The 20 T cell receptor beta chains below all came from one sample that was sequenced in a study of blood T cell repertoires in COVID-19. Assay: immunoSEQ multiplex PCR; the TCRdb copy retains only in-frame clones and omits some. The sample contains just under 300,000 clones, around 87% of which appear only once. Sequencing was done on a sample of peripheral blood. These receptors were taken from a man in his 70s with acute or convalescent COVID-19.

V usage is TRBV6-6 and J usage is TRBJ2-7, with 12 bases that match TRBD2. Losses at the gene ends were 2 bases for V and 6 bases for J; bases not matched to a gene: 8. This CDR3 comprises 16 residues. Germline CDR1 is MNHNY and CDR2 is SVGAGI (reference sequence). The CDR3 DNA reads as TGTGCCAGCAGTTACGGACCTAGCGGGGGGGCCTCCGAGCAGTACTTC. This encodes CASSYGPSGGASEQYF.

The V and J genes are TRBV11-2 and TRBJ2-3; 7 bases map to TRBD1. CDR3 length equals 17 residues. CDR1 and CDR2 from the germline V gene are SGHAT and FQNNGV. V lost 2 bases, J lost 0 bases, and 8 bases stayed unmatched. DNA for the CDR3: TGTGCCAGCAGCTTATTCGGAGACAGGGTGAGCACAGATACGCAGTATTTT. It encodes CASSLFGDRVSTDTQYF. The variable domain in full, completed from reference TRBV11-2 and TRBJ2-3, reads EAGVAQSPRYKIIEKRQSVAFWCNPISGHATLYWYQQILGQGPKLLIQFQNNGVVDDSQLPKDRFSAERLKGVDSTLKIQPAKLEDSAVYLCASSLFGDRVSTDTQYFGPGTRLTVL.

This clone turned up a few times. The chain has TRBV10-1 and TRBJ2-2; D not resolved. Germline V lookup: CDR1 WNHNN, CDR2 SYGVQD (reference sequence). This CDR3 comprises 13 residues. V was clipped by 5 bases and J by 4 bases, with 8 bases between them. CDR3: CASSKEITGELFF. The CDR3 coding sequence is TGCGCCAGCAGTAAGGAGATCACCGGGGAGCTGTTTTTT.

This rearrangement joins TRBV7-2 to TRBJ2-1; 8 bases align to TRBD2. With V trimmed by 5 bases and J by 7 bases, 7 bases remained unmatched. This CDR3 is built from 14 residues. The germline V gene has CDR1 SGHTA and CDR2 FQGNSA. DNA for the CDR3: TGTGCCAGCAGCCTCCAGCGGGAGATTAATGAGCAGTTCTTC. This sequence encodes CASSLQREINEQFF.

CDR3 DNA: TGTGCCACCAGCACCGGTCTACAGACCACCGGGGAGCTGTTTTTT. This sequence encodes CATSTGLQTTGELFF. The rearrangement links TRBV15 to TRBJ2-2; D is unclear. This CDR3 has 15 residues. V was trimmed by 4 bases and J by 4 bases, leaving 13 bases between them. The germline CDR1 and CDR2 sequences are LNHNV and YYDKDF (reference sequence).

The chain carries TRBV6-5 and TRBJ1-6; unclear D gene. The CDR3 loop spans 15 amino acids. The germline V gene encodes CDR1 MNHEY and CDR2 SVGAGI. The ends were cut back, 0 bases at V and 6 bases at J, with 9 bases in the middle. The DNA of the CDR3 is TGTGCCAGCAGTTACTCCGGGATGCGTAATTCACCCCTCCACTTT. This gives the protein CASSYSGMRNSPLHF.

The chain couples TRBV2 to TRBJ2-7; 9 nucleotides match TRBD1. Germline V gives CDR1 SNHLY, CDR2 FYNNEI. There are 14 residues in the CDR3. V dropped 10 bases and J dropped 0; count of bases not matched to a gene: 7. The CDR3 region has the DNA TGTGCCACCAGGGGGACAGGGCTCTCCTACGAGCAGTACTTC. Encoded protein: CATRGTGLSYEQYF.

This CDR3 is CASSSPSVYNSPLHF. The CDR3 nucleotides read TGTGCCAGCAGTTCCCCGTCCGTTTATAATTCACCCCTCCACTTT. This chain links TRBV28 with TRBJ1-6; D is unresolved. The CDR3 has 15 amino acids. Germline V gives CDR1 MDHEN, CDR2 SYDVKM. Trimming stripped 4 bases from V and 4 bases from J, with 11 bases between.

This rearrangement joins TRBV5-4 to TRBJ1-1; 7 nucleotides line up with TRBD1. The ends lost 4 bases at V and 11 bases at J; junction bases unmatched: 11. The CDR3 is 13 amino acids. The V gene's germline CDR1 is SGHNT and CDR2 YYREEE (reference sequence). The CDR3 DNA sequence: TGTGCCAGCAGCCTAGATGACAGGGAGGAGGCTTTCTTT. This translates into CASSLDDREEAFF.

This chain joins TRBV14 and TRBJ1-2, with D hard to call. V was pared by 0 bases and J by 4 bases, with 15 bases between. CDR1 is SGHDN, CDR2 FVKESK, per germline. The CDR3 loop spans 16 amino acids. The DNA for the CDR3 is TGTGCCAGCAGCCAAGAGGGAGGGTTCAGGCTCTATGGCTACACCTTC. Translated: CASSQEGGFRLYGYTF.

This sequence joins TRBV11-2 and TRBJ2-2; no firm D call. V lost 1 base and J 0 bases, leaving 12 bases between the germline ends. Germline-derived CDR1 and CDR2 are SGHAT and FQNNGV. This CDR3 region has 17 residues. CDR3 residues: CASSLAVSTSNTGELFF. In DNA, the CDR3 is TGTGCCAGCAGCTTAGCTGTGAGCACCTCGAACACCGGGGAGCTGTTTTTT.

The V gene is TRBV7-8, the J gene TRBJ1-6, with D hard to call. CDR3 size: 16 residues. The germline V gene encodes CDR1 SGHVS and CDR2 FQNEAQ. V lost 5 bases to trimming and J lost 5 bases, with 16 bases between them. In DNA, the CDR3 is TGTGCCAGCAGCCCACAGTTACCCGTTAATAATTCACCCCTCCACTTT. It is translated as CASSPQLPVNNSPLHF.

The rearrangement joins TRBV28 to TRBJ1-3; 8 bases match TRBD1. This CDR3 region has 13 residues. The germline CDR1 and CDR2 sequences are MDHEN and SYDVKM. The trim removed 6 bases at V and 2 bases at J, leaving 0 bases unmatched. The CDR3 nucleotides are TGTGCCAGCAGGACAGGGGCTGGAAACACCATATATTTT. Protein product: CASRTGAGNTIYF. The full variable domain, rest sourced from reference TRBV28 and TRBJ1-3, is DVKVTQSSRYLVKRTGEKVFLECVQDMDHENMFWYRQDPGLGLRLIYFSYDVKMKEKGDIPEGYSVSREKKERFSLILESASTNQTSMYLCASRTGAGNTIYFGEGSWLTVV.

The chain is built from TRBV6-2 or TRBV6-3 and TRBJ2-1; TRBD2 matches at 13 bases. Per the germline V gene, CDR1 is MNHEY and CDR2 is SVGEGT. V trimming: 0 bases; J trimming: 7 bases; junction bases outside the gene matches: 3. The CDR3 loop spans 16 amino acids. This CDR3 reads CASSYSRTSGSNEQFF. CDR3 in DNA: TGTGCCAGCAGTTACTCAAGGACTAGCGGGAGTAATGAGCAGTTCTTC.

The CDR3 protein is CASSYSRLQRIYSNQPQHF. The CDR3 nucleotides are TGTGCCAGCAGTTACTCGAGACTGCAGCGAATTTATAGCAATCAGCCCCAGCATTTT. The genes are TRBV6-2 or TRBV6-3 and TRBJ1-5, with D hard to call. The CDR3 covers 19 residues. Looked up from germline, CDR1 is MNHEY and CDR2 is SVGEGT. Between the trimmed V and J ends, which lost 0 bases and 0 bases, there was a span of 18 bases.

This CDR3 is CASSPQGTGNTIYF. CDR3 in DNA: TGTGCCAGCAGCCCCCAGGGCACAGGGAACACCATATATTTT. V is TRBV9 and J is TRBJ1-3; the D gene is possibly TRBD1 (6 bases). Trimming removed 4 bases at V and 7 bases at J, with 15 bases between. Germline loops: CDR1 SGDLS, CDR2 YYNGEE. CDR3 length: 14 amino acids.

The CDR3 DNA reads as TGCGCCAGCAGCCAAGATTATCGGGGCTCCTATAATTCACCCCTCCACTTT. Translated, it gives CASSQDYRGSYNSPLHF. V usage is TRBV4-1 and J usage is TRBJ1-6, with no clear D. Germline assignment: CDR1 MGHRA and CDR2 YSYEKL. With 0 bases removed from V and 0 bases from J, the gap between germline ends came to 9 bases. There are 17 residues in the CDR3.

J is TRBJ1-1 and V is TRBV29-1, with D perhaps matching TRBD1 (5 bases). The length of the CDR3 is 16 residues. Germline V gene lookup returns CDR1 SQVTM and CDR2 ANQGSEA. The V end lost 0 bases, the J end lost 6 bases, and 20 bases lay between the germline ends. The CDR3 spells CSVEDAWNKKGAEAFF. The CDR3 DNA follows: TGCAGCGTTGAAGATGCCTGGAACAAAAAAGGGGCTGAAGCTTTCTTT.

The chain has TRBV13 and TRBJ1-3; TRBD1 matches 7 bases. This CDR3 comprises 18 residues. V trimming: 7 bases; J trimming: 3 bases; junction bases outside the gene matches: 18. Looked up from germline, CDR1 is PRHDT and CDR2 is FYEKMQ (reference sequence). The CDR3 bases are TGTGCCAGCAACTCTTTAGGGGGACAGACCGGAGTTGGAAACACCATATATTTT. Its protein product is CASNSLGGQTGVGNTIYF.

This rearrangement joins TRBV6-4 to TRBJ2-7, with TRBD2 matching 7 bases. This CDR3 region has 17 residues. CDR1 MRHNA and CDR2 SNTAGT come from the germline V gene. The junction had 10 bases not matched to a gene; V was cut back by 0 bases and J by 2 bases. For the CDR3, the DNA is TGTGCCAGCAGTGACTCTGGGCGGGCTAGCGGTGCCTACGAGCAGTACTTC. It specifies CASSDSGRASGAYEQYF.